This TCR beta chain originates from a study of T cells in localized non-small cell lung cancer. The study's findings and limits: For the top 100 tumor clones, a median about 50 also appeared in adjacent lung. Uninvolved adjacent lung showed the highest T cell clonality, exceeding tumor. Heterogeneity remains possible because sequencing was limited to only one tumor region.

V dropped 0 bases and J dropped 4 bases, with 12 bases sitting between them. Germline V gives CDR1 LNHNV, CDR2 YYDKDF (reference sequence). The CDR3 contains 15 residues. Sequencing used immunoSEQ multiplex PCR; TCRdb keeps in-frame clones, though not all of them. The profile shows around 20,000 clones, roughly nine tenths of them singletons. Worth noting for this clone: Its antigen remains unknown.

The chain joins TRBV15 to TRBJ2-5; D is ambiguous. This receptor was obtained from a woman aged 40-69 years with stage I lung adenocarcinoma. Sequenced here: peripheral blood, sampled before any cancer treatment. The CDR3 coding sequence is TGTGCCACCAGCAGAGACCGGGCCCCAAGAGAGACCCAGTACTTC. This codes for CATSRDRAPRETQYF.